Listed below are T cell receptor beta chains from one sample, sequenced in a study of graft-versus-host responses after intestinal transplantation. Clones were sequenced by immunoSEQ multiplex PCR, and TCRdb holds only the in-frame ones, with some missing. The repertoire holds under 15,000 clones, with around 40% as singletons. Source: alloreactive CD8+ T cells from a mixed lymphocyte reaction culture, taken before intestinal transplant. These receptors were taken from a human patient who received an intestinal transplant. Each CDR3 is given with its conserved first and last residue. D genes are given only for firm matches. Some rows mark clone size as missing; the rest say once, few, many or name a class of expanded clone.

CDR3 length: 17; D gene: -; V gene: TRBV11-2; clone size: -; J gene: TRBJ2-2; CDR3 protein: CASSQSRGTPNTGELFF; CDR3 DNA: TGTGCCAGCAGCCAATCGAGGGGGACGCCGAACACCGGGGAGCTGTTTTTT
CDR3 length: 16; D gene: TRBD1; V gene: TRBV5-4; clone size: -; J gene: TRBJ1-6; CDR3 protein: CASSSGAGTENSPLHF; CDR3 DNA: TGTGCCAGCAGCTCCGGTGCCGGGACAGAAAATTCACCCCTCCACTTT
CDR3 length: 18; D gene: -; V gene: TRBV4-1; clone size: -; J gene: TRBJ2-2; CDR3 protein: CASSPGVPVGVNTGELFF; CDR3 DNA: TGCGCCAGCAGCCCTGGGGTCCCGGTAGGAGTGAACACCGGGGAGCTGTTTTTT
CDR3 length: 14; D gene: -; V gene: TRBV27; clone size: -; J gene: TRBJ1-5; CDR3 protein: CASSLEGGDQPQHF; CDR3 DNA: TGTGCCAGCAGTTTAGAGGGAGGGGATCAGCCCCAGCATTTT
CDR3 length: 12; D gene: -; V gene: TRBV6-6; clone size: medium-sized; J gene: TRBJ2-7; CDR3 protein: CASSAWRLEQYF; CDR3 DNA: TGTGCCAGTTCCGCATGGCGACTCGAGCAGTACTTC
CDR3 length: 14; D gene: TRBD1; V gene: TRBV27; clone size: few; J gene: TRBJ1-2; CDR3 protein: CASSFGQGVWGYTF; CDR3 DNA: TGTGCCAGCAGTTTCGGACAGGGGGTTTGGGGCTACACCTTC
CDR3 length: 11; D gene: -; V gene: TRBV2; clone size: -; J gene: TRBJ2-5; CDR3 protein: CASSGTETQYF; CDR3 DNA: TGTGCCAGCAGTGGCACGGAGACCCAGTACTTC
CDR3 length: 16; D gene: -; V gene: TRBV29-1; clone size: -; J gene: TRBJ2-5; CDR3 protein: CSVEDLGLSAQETQYF; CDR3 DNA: TGCAGCGTTGAAGATTTAGGACTGTCTGCGCAAGAGACCCAGTACTTC
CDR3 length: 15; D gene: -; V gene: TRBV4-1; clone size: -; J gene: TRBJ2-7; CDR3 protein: CASSAGWGSSYEQYF; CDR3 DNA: TGCGCCAGCAGCGCGGGGTGGGGGAGCTCCTACGAGCAGTACTTC
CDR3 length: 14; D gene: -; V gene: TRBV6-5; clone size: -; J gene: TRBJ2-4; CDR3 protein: CASSYSPLECIQYF; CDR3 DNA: TGTGCCAGCAGTTACTCCCCACTAGAGTGCATTCAGTACTTC
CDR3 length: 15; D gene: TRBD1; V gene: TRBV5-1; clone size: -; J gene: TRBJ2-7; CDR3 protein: CASTPGGGQAYEQYF; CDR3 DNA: TGCGCCAGCACCCCTGGTGGGGGACAGGCGTACGAGCAGTACTTC
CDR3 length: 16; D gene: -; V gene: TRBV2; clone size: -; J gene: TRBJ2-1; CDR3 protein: CASSESLAYNYNEQFF; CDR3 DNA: TGTGCCAGCAGTGAATCCCTGGCATACAATTACAATGAGCAGTTCTTC
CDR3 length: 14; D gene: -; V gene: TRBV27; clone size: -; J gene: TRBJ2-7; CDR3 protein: CASSPTGERYEQYF; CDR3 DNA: TGTGCCAGCAGTCCAACAGGCGAACGCTACGAGCAGTACTTC
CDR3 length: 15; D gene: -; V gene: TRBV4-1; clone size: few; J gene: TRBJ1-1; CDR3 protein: CASSQARGMNTEAFF; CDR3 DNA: TGCGCCAGCAGCCAAGCCCGGGGAATGAACACTGAAGCTTTCTTT
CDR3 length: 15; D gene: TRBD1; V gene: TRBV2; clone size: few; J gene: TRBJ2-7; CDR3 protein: CASSEQPGQNYEQYF; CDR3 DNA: TGTGCCAGCAGTGAACAACCGGGACAGAACTACGAGCAGTACTTC
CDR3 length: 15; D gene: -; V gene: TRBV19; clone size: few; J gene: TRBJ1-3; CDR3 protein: CASSPSTAAGNTIYF; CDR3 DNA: TGTGCCAGTAGTCCTTCGACAGCAGCTGGAAACACCATATATTTT
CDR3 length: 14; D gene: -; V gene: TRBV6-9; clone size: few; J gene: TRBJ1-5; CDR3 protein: CASSPGGGNQPQHF; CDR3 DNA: TGTGCCAGCAGTCCCGGGGGGGGAAATCAGCCCCAGCATTTT
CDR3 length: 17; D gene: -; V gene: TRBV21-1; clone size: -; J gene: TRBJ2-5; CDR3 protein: CASSSPVGQGLQETQYF; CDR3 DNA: TGTGCCAGCAGCAGCCCGGTGGGACAGGGACTACAAGAGACCCAGTACTTC
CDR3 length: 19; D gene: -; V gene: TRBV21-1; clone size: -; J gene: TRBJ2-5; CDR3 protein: CASSRRPGQGCLAQETQYF; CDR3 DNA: TGTGCCAGCAGCAGAAGGCCGGGACAGGGGTGCCTAGCCCAAGAGACCCAGTACTTC
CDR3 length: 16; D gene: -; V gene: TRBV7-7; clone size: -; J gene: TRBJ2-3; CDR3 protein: CASSLGLGGTADTQYF; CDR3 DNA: TGTGCCAGCAGCTTGGGGCTGGGCGGTACGGCAGATACGCAGTATTTT
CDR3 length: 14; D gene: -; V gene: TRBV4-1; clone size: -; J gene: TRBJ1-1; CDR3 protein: CASSRDGGNTEAFF; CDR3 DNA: TGCGCCAGCAGCAGGGATGGAGGGAACACTGAAGCTTTCTTT
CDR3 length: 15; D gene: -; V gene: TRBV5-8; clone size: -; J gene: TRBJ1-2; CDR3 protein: CASARDPRKTYGYTF; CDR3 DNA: TGTGCCAGCGCCAGGGATCCACGAAAGACCTATGGCTACACCTTC
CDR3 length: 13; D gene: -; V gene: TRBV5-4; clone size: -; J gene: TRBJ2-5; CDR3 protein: CASSLTGPETQYF; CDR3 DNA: TGTGCCAGCAGCCTTACTGGCCCAGAGACCCAGTACTTC
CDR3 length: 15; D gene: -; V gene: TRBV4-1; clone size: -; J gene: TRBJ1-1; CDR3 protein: CASQQGIQSYTEAFF; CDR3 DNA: TGCGCCAGCCAGCAGGGGATACAGAGTTACACTGAAGCTTTCTTT
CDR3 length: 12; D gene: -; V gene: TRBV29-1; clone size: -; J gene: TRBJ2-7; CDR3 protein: CSVQDSSYEQYF; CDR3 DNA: TGCAGCGTTCAGGACAGTTCCTACGAGCAGTACTTC
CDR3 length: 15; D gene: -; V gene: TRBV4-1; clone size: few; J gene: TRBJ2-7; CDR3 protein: CASSLSTGLTYEQYF; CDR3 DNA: TGCGCCAGCAGCCTTTCGACCGGACTTACCTACGAGCAGTACTTC
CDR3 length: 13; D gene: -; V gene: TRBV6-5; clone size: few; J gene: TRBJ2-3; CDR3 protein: CASSTSSTDTQYF; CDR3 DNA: TGTGCCAGCAGTACGTCTAGCACAGATACGCAGTATTTT
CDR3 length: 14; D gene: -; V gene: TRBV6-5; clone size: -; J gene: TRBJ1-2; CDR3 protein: CASSYSGETYGYTF; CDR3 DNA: TGTGCCAGCAGTTACTCAGGCGAAACCTATGGCTACACCTTC
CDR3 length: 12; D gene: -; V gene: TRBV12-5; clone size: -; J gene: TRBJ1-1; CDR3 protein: CASSFRGTEAFF; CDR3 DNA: TGTGCTAGTTCTTTTAGGGGGACTGAAGCTTTCTTT
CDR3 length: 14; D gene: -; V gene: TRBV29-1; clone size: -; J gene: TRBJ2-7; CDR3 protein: CSVEEGERAYEQYF; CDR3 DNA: TGCAGCGTTGAAGAAGGTGAAAGGGCCTACGAGCAGTACTTC
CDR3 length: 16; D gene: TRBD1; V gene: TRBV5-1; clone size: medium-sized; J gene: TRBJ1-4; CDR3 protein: CASSLAAGGTNEKLFF; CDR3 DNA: TGCGCCAGCAGCTTGGCGGCAGGGGGCACTAATGAAAAACTGTTTTTT
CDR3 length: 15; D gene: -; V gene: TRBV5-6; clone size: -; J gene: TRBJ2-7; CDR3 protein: CASSQPTESVYEQYF; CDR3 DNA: TGTGCCAGCAGCCAACCGACAGAATCAGTCTACGAGCAGTACTTC
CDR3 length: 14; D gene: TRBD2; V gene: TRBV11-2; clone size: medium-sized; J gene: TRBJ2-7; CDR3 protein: CASSSTSGVYEQYF; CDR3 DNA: TGTGCCAGCAGCTCAACTAGCGGGGTCTACGAGCAGTACTTC
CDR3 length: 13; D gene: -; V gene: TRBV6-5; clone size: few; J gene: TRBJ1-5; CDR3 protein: CASSEWRGQPQHF; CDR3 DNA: TGTGCCAGCAGTGAATGGAGGGGGCAGCCCCAGCATTTT
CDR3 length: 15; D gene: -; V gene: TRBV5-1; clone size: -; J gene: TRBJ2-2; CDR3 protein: CASSLDPGNAGELFF; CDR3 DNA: TGCGCCAGCAGCTTGGACCCCGGTAATGCCGGGGAGCTGTTTTTT
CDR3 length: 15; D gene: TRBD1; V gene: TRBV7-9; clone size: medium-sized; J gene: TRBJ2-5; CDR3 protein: CASSSGTGTQETQYF; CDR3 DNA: TGTGCCAGCAGCTCAGGGACAGGGACCCAAGAGACCCAGTACTTC
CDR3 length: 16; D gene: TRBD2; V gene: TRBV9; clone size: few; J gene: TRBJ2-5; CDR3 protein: CASSLLAGGPQETQYF; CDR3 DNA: TGTGCCAGCAGCCTCCTAGCGGGGGGGCCTCAAGAGACCCAGTACTTC
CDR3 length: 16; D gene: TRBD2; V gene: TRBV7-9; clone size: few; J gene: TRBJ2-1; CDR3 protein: CASSPTSGGAHNEQFF; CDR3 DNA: TGTGCCAGCAGCCCAACTAGCGGGGGGGCCCACAATGAGCAGTTCTTC
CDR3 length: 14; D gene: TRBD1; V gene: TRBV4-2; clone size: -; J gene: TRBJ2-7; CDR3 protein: CASSPGTGDYEQYF; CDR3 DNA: TGTGCCAGCAGTCCCGGGACAGGGGATTACGAGCAGTACTTC
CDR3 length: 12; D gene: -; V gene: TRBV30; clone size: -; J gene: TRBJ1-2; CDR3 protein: CAWSLSNYGYTF; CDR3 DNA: TGTGCCTGGAGTTTGTCTAACTATGGCTACACCTTC
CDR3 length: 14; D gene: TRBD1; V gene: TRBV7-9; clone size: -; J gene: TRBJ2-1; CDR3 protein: CASSPGQIYNEQFF; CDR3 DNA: TGTGCCAGCAGCCCGGGACAGATTTACAATGAGCAGTTCTTC
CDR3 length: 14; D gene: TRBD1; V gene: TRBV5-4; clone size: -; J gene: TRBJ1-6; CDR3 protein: CASSTRQGFSPLHF; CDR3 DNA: TGTGCCAGCAGCACTAGACAGGGCTTTTCACCCCTCCACTTT
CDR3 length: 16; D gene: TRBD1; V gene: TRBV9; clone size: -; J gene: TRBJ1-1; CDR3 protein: CASSTYDSGGHTEAFF; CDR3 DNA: TGTGCCAGCAGCACGTATGACTCAGGGGGCCACACTGAAGCTTTCTTT
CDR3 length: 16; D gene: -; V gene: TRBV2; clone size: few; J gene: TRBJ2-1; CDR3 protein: CASLRLSGSSYNEQFF; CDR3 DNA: TGTGCCTCCTTAAGACTCTCTGGGAGCTCCTACAATGAGCAGTTCTTC
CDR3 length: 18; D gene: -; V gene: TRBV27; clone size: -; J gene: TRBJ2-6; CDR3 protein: CASSFGMGGASGANVLTF; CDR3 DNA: TGTGCCAGCAGTTTTGGGATGGGGGGGGCGTCTGGGGCCAACGTCCTGACTTTC
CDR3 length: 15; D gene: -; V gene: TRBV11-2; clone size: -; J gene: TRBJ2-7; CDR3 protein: CASSPMRDLSYEQYF; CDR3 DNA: TGTGCCAGCAGCCCAATGCGGGACCTTTCCTACGAGCAGTACTTC
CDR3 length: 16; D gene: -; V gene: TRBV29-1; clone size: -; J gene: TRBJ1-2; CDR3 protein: CSVVGGSGRADYGYTF; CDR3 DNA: TGCAGCGTTGTAGGAGGCTCAGGCCGCGCGGACTATGGCTACACCTTC
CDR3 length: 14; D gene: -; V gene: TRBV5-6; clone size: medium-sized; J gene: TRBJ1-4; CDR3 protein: CASSPGQTAEKLFF; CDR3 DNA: TGTGCCAGCAGCCCCGGACAGACCGCTGAAAAACTGTTTTTT
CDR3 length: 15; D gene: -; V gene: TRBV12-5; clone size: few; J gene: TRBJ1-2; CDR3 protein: CASGSPGSPPDGYTF; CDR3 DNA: TGTGCTAGTGGTTCCCCGGGGTCCCCCCCGGATGGCTACACCTTC
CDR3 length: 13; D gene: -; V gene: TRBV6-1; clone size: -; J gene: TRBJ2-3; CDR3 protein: CASSLTGGDTQYF; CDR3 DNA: TGTGCCAGCAGTTTGACAGGAGGAGATACGCAGTATTTT
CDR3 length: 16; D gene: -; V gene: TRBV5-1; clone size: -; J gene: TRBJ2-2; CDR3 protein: CASSSRGQIDTGELFF; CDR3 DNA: TGCGCCAGCTCCTCACGAGGACAGATCGACACCGGGGAGCTGTTTTTT
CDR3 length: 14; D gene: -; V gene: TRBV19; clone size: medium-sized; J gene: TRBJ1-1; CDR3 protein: CASTPLTGTTEAFF; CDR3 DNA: TGTGCCAGTACTCCACTCACAGGGACAACTGAAGCTTTCTTT
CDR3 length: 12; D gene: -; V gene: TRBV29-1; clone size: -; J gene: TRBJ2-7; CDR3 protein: CSTVGGAGEQYF; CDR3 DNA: TGCAGCACGGTAGGGGGGGCGGGCGAGCAGTACTTC
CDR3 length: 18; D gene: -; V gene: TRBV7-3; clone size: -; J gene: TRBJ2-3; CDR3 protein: CASSFPPTVYRGTDTQYF; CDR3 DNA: TGTGCCAGCAGCTTCCCCCCGACAGTTTACCGTGGCACAGATACGCAGTATTTT
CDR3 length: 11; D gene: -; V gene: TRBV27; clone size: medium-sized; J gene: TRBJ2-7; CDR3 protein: CASSLGYEQYF; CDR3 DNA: TGTGCCAGCAGTTTAGGGTACGAGCAGTACTTC
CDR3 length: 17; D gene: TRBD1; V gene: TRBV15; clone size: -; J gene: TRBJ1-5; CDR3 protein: CATSSLDRGHSNQPQHF; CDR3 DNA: TGTGCCACCAGCAGCTTGGACAGGGGCCATAGCAATCAGCCCCAGCATTTT
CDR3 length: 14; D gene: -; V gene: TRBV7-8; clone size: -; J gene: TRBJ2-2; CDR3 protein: CASSFVVETGELFF; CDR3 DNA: TGTGCCAGCAGCTTTGTTGTAGAGACCGGGGAGCTGTTTTTT
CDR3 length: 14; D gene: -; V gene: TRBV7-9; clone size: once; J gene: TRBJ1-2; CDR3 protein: CASSLTESGGGYTF; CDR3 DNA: TGTGCCAGCAGTTTGACGGAGAGTGGAGGTGGCTACACCTTC
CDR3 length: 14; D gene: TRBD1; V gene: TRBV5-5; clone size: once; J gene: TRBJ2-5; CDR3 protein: CASSGGQGQETQYF; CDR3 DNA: TGTGCCAGCAGCGGGGGACAGGGCCAAGAGACCCAGTACTTC
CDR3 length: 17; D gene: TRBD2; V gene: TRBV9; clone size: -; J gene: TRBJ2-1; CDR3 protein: CASSVGPGSGGLGEQFF; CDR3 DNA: TGTGCCAGCAGCGTAGGACCAGGTAGCGGGGGCTTAGGGGAGCAGTTCTTC